This T cell receptor beta chain emerged from a study of Graves' ophthalmopathy and Graves' hyperthyroidism. Study-level findings and limits: Blood repertoires reportedly contained most expanded thyroid clonotypes above 0.001 frequency.

Researchers took RNA transcripts and amplified TCR beta CDR3 regions from them. HTBI primers primed a first-round RT-PCR, and a second-round multiplex PCR followed. One entry per CDR3 protein, called by TCRdb with MiXCR from the multiplex PCR reads. Here the sample spans hundreds of thousands of distinct CDR3 sequences, roughly 21% being singletons. The CDR3 contains 16 residues. Germline V gene sequence: CDR1 SGHAT, CDR2 FQNNGV. V gave up 0 bases and J gave up 2 bases; unmatched junction bases: 7. PBMCs stemmed from 10 ml of fresh peripheral blood. This clonotype was counted many times. Its antigen is not known.

This sequence originates from a woman aged 18-29 years with stable Graves' hyperthyroidism. The chain employs TRBV11-2 and TRBJ2-7; 7 bases align to TRBD1. The sample was peripheral blood. The CDR3 region is CASSLDRQGDTYEQYF. CDR3 DNA sequence: TGTGCCAGCAGCTTAGATCGACAGGGTGACACCTACGAGCAGTACTTC. The full variable domain, in which reference TRBV11-2 and TRBJ2-7 provide the parts outside the CDR3, is EAGVAQSPRYKIIEKRQSVAFWCNPISGHATLYWYQQILGQGPKLLIQFQNNGVVDDSQLPKDRFSAERLKGVDSTLKIQPAKLEDSAVYLCASSLDRQGDTYEQYFGPGTRLTVT.